This TCR beta chain derives from a study of T cells in localized non-small cell lung cancer. Only in-frame clones appear in the TCRdb table, and some are missing; sequencing was by immunoSEQ multiplex PCR. Of about 25,000 clones detected, 70% to 90% appear once; the ten largest clones hold around 9.9%. The specimen was peripheral blood mononuclear cells, collected before any cancer treatment. This TCR derives from a woman aged 40 to 75 with stage III lung adenocarcinoma.

CDR3 loop: CAWSGGTPGTDTQYF. CDR3 DNA: TGTGCCTGGAGTGGCGGGACACCGGGAACAGATACGCAGTATTTT. The rearrangement uses TRBV30 and TRBJ2-3; D is tentatively TRBD1 or TRBD2 (6 bases each). Trimming pared 1 base from V and 3 bases from J, leaving 14 bases between. The CDR3 totals 15 residues. Germline lookup yields CDR1 GTSNPN and CDR2 SVGIG (reference sequence).